This T cell receptor beta chain was sequenced in a study of T cells in Graves' hyperthyroidism and ophthalmopathy. Study-level background: Peripheral blood specimens were obtained at initial diagnosis, prior to any treatment. Study-level results: With a median lead of approximately 6 months before onset, the model predicted ophthalmopathy. In the blood, most expanded thyroid clonotypes above 0.001 appeared as well.

Germline values: CDR1 SGDLS, CDR2 YYNGEE. The CDR3 extends over 16 amino acids. The V and J ends lost 7 bases and 6 bases, in that order; junction bases with no gene match: 12. This clonotype was recorded a few times. No antigen is known for it. Uncontrolled infections, other autoimmune diseases, pregnancy or lactation led to exclusion of patients. Regions amplified from RNA transcripts were the TCR beta CDR3 regions. When the TCR CDR3 underwent first-round RT-PCR, the HTBI primer set was used. TCRdb redid the calling of the multiplex PCR reads with MiXCR, one entry per CDR3 protein. The sample shows approximately 570,000 distinct CDR3 sequences, less than 20% of them seen only once.

This clonotype was obtained from a middle-aged man with Graves' ophthalmopathy. J is TRBJ2-1 and V is TRBV9; 11 bases map to TRBD2. Specimen: blood. The chain's CDR3 is CASAVSGTSGFNEQFF. As DNA, the CDR3 is TGTGCCAGCGCCGTGAGTGGGACTAGCGGTTTCAATGAGCAGTTCTTC.